This T cell receptor (beta chain) was identified in a study of blood T cell repertoires in COVID-19. Study at large: T cells, B-cell-depleted T cells, or PBMCs supplied cDNA or gDNA.

Assay: immunoSEQ multiplex PCR; the TCRdb copy retains only in-frame clones and omits some. Of some 320,000 clones in the sample, 75% to 90% were seen once. Enrollees, about 18 to 95 years old, lived in about two dozen US areas. CDR3 length: 12 residues. Germline CDR1 reads MDHEN; CDR2 reads SYDVKM. The V and J ends lost 2 bases and 8 bases respectively, with 9 bases between them. Source material: PBMCs or T cells enriched from blood (not recorded which). This chain connects TRBV28 to TRBJ1-2; D unresolved. The source of this sequence is a woman in her twenties or thirties who had been exposed to COVID-19. CDR3 sequence: CASSLRREGYTF. In DNA, the CDR3 is TGTGCCAGCAGTTTACGAAGGGAGGGCTACACCTTC.